This T cell receptor (beta chain) emerged from a study of shared clonotypes between healthy human individuals. At the level of the study: Serving as donors were a couple of women and three men, whose ages spanned 18 to 49. Notes on the study in general: Sampling included only blood; tissue repertoires likely differ. Four donors shared approximately 5% of their naive CD4 clonotypes. Estimated richness was generally greater in naive than memory subsets.

The protocol was immunoSEQ multiplex PCR, while the TCRdb copy is restricted to in-frame clones and leaves out a portion. The top ten hold under 25% of the sample, which has about 120,000 clones, approximately 70% seen once. The CDR3 is 14 residues long. As to this clone: No antigen is known for it.

V and J are TRBV21-1 and TRBJ2-7; TRBD1, the table's D call, was not compared with the DNA. TRBV21-1 is a recognized pseudogene. This sequence originates from a woman aged 25 to 39 in good health. The sequencing sample was made of memory CD8+ T cells sorted from blood. Subset defined: CD45RO+ cells pooled with CCR7-negative TemRA cells. CDR3 DNA sequence: TGTGCCAGCAGCAAGGTGCAGGGGGCAGACGAGCAGTACTTC. It encodes CASSKVQGADEQYF.